The source of this T cell receptor (beta chain) is a study of blood T cells in healthy people across ages (dated by TCRdb to the mid-2010s). With respect to the entire study: Template switching captured roughly one uniquely barcoded TCR beta cDNA molecule per two T cells in model experiments. Using deep sequencing normalized with unique cDNA molecular identifiers, the study measured how TCR beta repertoire diversity changes with age. The donors were split into four age groups: young (average 16 years), middle-aged (roughly 39), aged (over 55) and long-lived (under 85). For two donors (one aged 18 to 30 and one aged 80 or older), the study analyzed two additional independent replicas of 1 million unique cDNA reads from the same blood draw. On the study overall, not on this receptor specifically: Total diversity estimates from one million sequenced T cells were considered lower bounds and underestimates. Conclusive comparison of naive and antigen-experienced compartments was prevented by the profiling of bulk unsorted PBMCs. Observed TCR beta diversity correlated strongly with the percentage of naive T cells measured by flow cytometry. Because the CMV infection status of the donors was unknown, age-related changes in expanded clonotypes may potentially have been confounded. Observed TCR beta diversity per million T cells fell roughly linearly with age, and a significant reduction was already apparent by age roughly 40. Compared with the aged group, the long-lived group had more naive CD4+ T cells, fewer expanded clones and increased TCR diversity, a pattern suggesting age selection.

Donors were around 37 systemically healthy Caucasian individuals from Russia aged roughly 6 to 95 years. Each donor gave roughly 11 milliliters of peripheral blood, drawn into EDTA-treated Vacutainer tubes. PBMCs were isolated by Ficoll-Paque density-gradient centrifugation, with at least 7 million obtained per sample. Total RNA was extracted from PBMCs with Trizol reagent, with at least 5 micrograms obtained per sample. For every donor, flow cytometry on a PBMC aliquot measured the percentage of naive CD45RAhigh/CD27high T cells. CDR1 and CDR2 are drawn from the germline V gene (reference sequence): DFQATT, SNEGSKA. There are 13 amino acids in the CDR3, from cysteine to phenylalanine inclusive. The retained sequence is limited to the CDR3, 39 bases, with the frame set at the first base. Germline trimming amounts to 6 bases on V and 3 bases on J, with 5 as the count of junction bases outside the gene matches.

Library method: 5' RACE. The data were produced on an Illumina HiSeq 2500. A second PCR of roughly 6 to 12 cycles was performed with a sample-barcoded 5' primer and a J-beta primer mix. A unique molecular identifier was introduced onto each TCR beta cDNA molecule by a template-switch 5' adaptor carrying 12 random nucleotides. Each sample yielded at least 3 million CDR3-containing paired-end reads. The Mint cDNA synthesis kit, primed by a TRBC-specific oligonucleotide, was used to synthesize first-strand cDNA from all RNA. After uracil-DNA glycosylase treatment, a first 18-cycle PCR used universal primers M1SS and BC2_uni_R on all cDNA. The original methods were these. For normalization, 1 million high-quality reads, each with a distinct molecular identifier, were randomly selected from each sample. Instead of being binned into consensus sequences, reads with shared molecular identifiers were discarded. CDR3 identification, clonotype clustering and error correction used MiTCR with a Q25 quality threshold and the strictest error-elimination algorithm. A nonparametric unseen species model with Euler transformation was used to estimate a lower bound on total TCR beta diversity. TCRdb cleaned the public reads at Q25 with fastp, built clones with MiXCR and kept in-frame beta chains. Entries that share a CDR3 protein sequence are merged under the most common genes and DNA. These V and J calls are TCRdb output, not the study's own analysis. Counted in this sample were approximately 780,000 distinct CDR3 sequences; approximately 24% of them appeared once. The ten top clones hold 3% of the sample.

To note about this clonotype: Its target antigen remains unknown. Nothing much larger sits one base from this clone, and base qualities are not available.

Separately, the same data were catalogued under a study of T cells of mothers and their children. The second study also describes: Nine systemically healthy Caucasian individuals served as donors, namely three mothers together with their six children. cDNA synthesis consumed the entire amount of extracted RNA, loaded at 1.5 ug RNA in each 15 ul reaction. In the second PCR, the M1S primer added sample barcodes and 2-4 random nucleotides. More than 9 million TCR beta CDR3 reads were obtained from each mother, and 2.5 million to 3 million reads were obtained from each child. In both related and unrelated pairs, thymic selection shapes the output of TCR recombination in a similar way, with inherited differences having only a minor effect. Related mother-child pairs always showed normalized repertoire overlap that was slightly higher than in unrelated mother-child pairs, though the difference was never significant. Persistent microchimeric T cell clones were not detected, at a sensitivity of 95 to 100 clones per million clonotypes. To look for features that set related mother-child pairs apart from unrelated individuals, the researchers ran deep NGS to compare the TCR beta repertoires of mothers and children. Mothers averaged about 40 +/- 4 years of age and children averaged about 10 +/- 4 years. Libraries were sequenced on Illumina HiSeq 2000 with 100+100 nt paired-end reads after adapter ligation with NEBNext reagents. To prevent cross-contamination, the mother and child libraries were prepared one month apart and sequenced in separate runs. Each donor had between roughly 450,000 and 2,100,000 distinct TCR beta clonotypes identified. Naive TCR beta clonotypes were estimated from low-frequency clonotypes matched to each donor's FACS-determined naive share, without sorting.

The source material was blood. This TCR was sampled from a boy between 10 and 17 years old in good health. The rearranged chain carries TRBV20-1 and TRBJ2-4, with 7 middle bases fitting TRBD1. DNA sequence: TGCAGTGCCCTCGGGACAGACAAAAACATTCAGTACTTC. This encodes CSALGTDKNIQYF.